The clone carrying this T cell receptor (beta chain) has only one observation. The data originate from a study of T cells after posttransplantation cyclophosphamide. This table comes from immunoSEQ multiplex PCR, and its TCRdb copy is limited to in-frame clones, with some not included. The sample carries over 9,000 clones, roughly 80% recorded once. CDR1 and CDR2 (germline): SGHTA, FQGNSA. V lost 5 bases and J lost 6, with 13 bases in between. This CDR3 has 14 residues. Treatment was busulfan-fludarabine conditioning, a marrow graft, and cyclophosphamide on days +3 and +4. This TCR was recovered from a female patient aged 45-65 years who received an allogeneic stem cell transplant from a related donor, was CMV-positive, and had no GVHD. Some of the T cells might come from the graft donor. The chain uses TRBV7-2 and TRBJ1-4, with D maybe TRBD1 (6 bases). The material was PBMCs, obtained after allogeneic stem cell transplant with posttransplant cyclophosphamide. The CDR3 nucleotides read TGTGCCAGCAGCCTACAGGGCTTCGATGAAAAACTGTTTTTT. Translating gives CASSLQGFDEKLFF.